The clone carrying this T cell receptor (beta chain) was detected ten times or more. The data are from a study of HIV-infected patients and healthy controls. Around 0.5 ug RNA was reverse transcribed with alpha and beta constant-region primers. Each of the alpha and beta chains got its own library through chain-specific third strand synthesis with indices. Via MiXCR, TCRdb re-called the 5' RACE reads, giving one row per CDR3 protein. The table records 15,000 to 20,000 distinct CDR3 sequences, about 5.4% of them present only once. The length of the CDR3 is 16 residues. The V end lost 5 bases, the J end lost 0 bases, and 14 bases lay between the germline ends. CDR1 MNHEY and CDR2 SVGAGI come from the germline V gene. Whole blood was used without fractionation, so all unsorted peripheral T cells were included.

The receptor comes from an adult in good health. Material: blood. The chain combines TRBV6-5 with TRBJ1-5; D is undetermined. This CDR3 is CASSPLGPGSNQPQHF. Here the CDR3 DNA reads TGTGCCAGCAGTCCCCTTGGGCCGGGTAGCAATCAGCCCCAGCATTTT.